This T cell receptor beta chain was documented in a study of T cells after yellow fever vaccination. At the level of the study: Low-cell-number fractions were prepared with SMART-Seq v4 Ultra Low Input.

Germline loops: CDR1 SQVTM, CDR2 ANQGSEA. The V and J ends lost 4 bases and 8 bases, in that order; junction bases with no gene match: 7. CDR3 length equals 14 residues. Regarding the study as a whole: The booster saw the reappearance of most primary-vaccination clones (more than 95% CD4, roughly 87% CD8). A secondary response was less intense yet reached its peak sooner, at day 5 versus 15.

Notes on this clonotype: Antigen: not known.

Generation of TCR cDNA used 5'RACE template switching (which added a universal primer site and UMIs). TCRdb called the 5' RACE reads again in MiXCR, with one record for every CDR3 protein. The sample gives some 670,000 distinct CDR3 sequences, about 12% of which show up once; just under 15% is in the top ten. The sequence was collected from a man in his thirties or forties who received the YFV17D yellow fever vaccine. The source material was PBMCs, sampled on the day of the yellow fever booster vaccination. The gene calls are TRBV29-1 and TRBJ2-7; 14 nucleotides align to TRBD2. This chain's CDR3 is CSVGGLAGVGKQYF. As DNA, the CDR3 is TGCAGCGTTGGGGGACTAGCGGGAGTAGGAAAGCAGTACTTC.